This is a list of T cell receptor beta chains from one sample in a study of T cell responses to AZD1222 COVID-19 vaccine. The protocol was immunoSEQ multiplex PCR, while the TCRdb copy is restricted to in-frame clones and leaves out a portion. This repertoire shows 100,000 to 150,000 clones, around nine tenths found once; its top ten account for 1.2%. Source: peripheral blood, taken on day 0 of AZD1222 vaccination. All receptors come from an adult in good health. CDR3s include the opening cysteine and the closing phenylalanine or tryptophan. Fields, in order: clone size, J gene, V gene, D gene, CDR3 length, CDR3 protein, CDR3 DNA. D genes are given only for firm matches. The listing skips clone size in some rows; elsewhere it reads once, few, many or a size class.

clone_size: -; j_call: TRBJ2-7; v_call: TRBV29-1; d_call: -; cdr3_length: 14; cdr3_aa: CSVRAGWKSYEQYF; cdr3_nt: TGCAGCGTTAGGGCAGGCTGGAAATCCTACGAGCAGTACTTC
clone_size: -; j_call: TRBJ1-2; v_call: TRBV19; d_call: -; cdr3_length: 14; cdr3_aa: CASSRGGDLYGYTF; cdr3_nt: TGTGCCAGTAGTCGGGGGGGCGACCTTTATGGCTACACCTTC
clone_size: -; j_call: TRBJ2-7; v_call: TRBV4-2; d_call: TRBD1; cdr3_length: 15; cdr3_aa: CASSRLQGAIYEQYF; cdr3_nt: TGTGCCAGCAGTAGACTACAGGGGGCTATCTACGAGCAGTACTTC
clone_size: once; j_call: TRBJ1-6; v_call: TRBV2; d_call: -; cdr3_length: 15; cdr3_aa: CASSEGQFAYSPLHF; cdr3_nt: TGTGCCAGCAGTGAAGGACAGTTTGCCTATTCACCCCTCCACTTT
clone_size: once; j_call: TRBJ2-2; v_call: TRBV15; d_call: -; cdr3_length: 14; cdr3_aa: CATRKGMNTGELFF; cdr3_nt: TGTGCCACCAGAAAGGGCATGAACACCGGGGAGCTGTTTTTT
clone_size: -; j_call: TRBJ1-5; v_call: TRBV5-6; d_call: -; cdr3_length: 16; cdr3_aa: CASSLSADLGGQPQHF; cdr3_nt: TGTGCCAGCAGCTTGTCCGCGGACTTAGGGGGTCAGCCCCAGCATTTT
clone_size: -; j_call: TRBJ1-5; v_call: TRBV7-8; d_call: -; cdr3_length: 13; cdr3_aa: CASRLGGNQPQHF; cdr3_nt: TGTGCCAGCAGGTTGGGGGGGAATCAGCCCCAGCATTTT
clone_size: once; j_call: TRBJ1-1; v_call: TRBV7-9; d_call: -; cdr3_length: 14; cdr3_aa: CASSYYRENTEAFF; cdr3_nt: TGTGCCAGCAGCTACTACAGGGAGAACACTGAAGCTTTCTTT
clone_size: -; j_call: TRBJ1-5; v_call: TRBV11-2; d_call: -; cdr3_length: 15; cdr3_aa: CASSLGPGTAESQHF; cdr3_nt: TGTGCCAGCAGCTTAGGCCCCGGGACGGCAGAATCCCAGCATTTT
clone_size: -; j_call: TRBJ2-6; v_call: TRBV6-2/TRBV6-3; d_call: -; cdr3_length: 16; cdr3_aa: CASSYYGDSGANVLTF; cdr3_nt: TGTGCCAGCAGTTACTATGGGGACTCTGGGGCCAACGTCCTGACTTTC
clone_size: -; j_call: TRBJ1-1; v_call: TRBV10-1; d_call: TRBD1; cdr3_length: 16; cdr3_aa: CASSDRTGPMNTEAFF; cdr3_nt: TGCGCCAGCAGTGACAGGACAGGACCCATGAACACTGAAGCTTTCTTT